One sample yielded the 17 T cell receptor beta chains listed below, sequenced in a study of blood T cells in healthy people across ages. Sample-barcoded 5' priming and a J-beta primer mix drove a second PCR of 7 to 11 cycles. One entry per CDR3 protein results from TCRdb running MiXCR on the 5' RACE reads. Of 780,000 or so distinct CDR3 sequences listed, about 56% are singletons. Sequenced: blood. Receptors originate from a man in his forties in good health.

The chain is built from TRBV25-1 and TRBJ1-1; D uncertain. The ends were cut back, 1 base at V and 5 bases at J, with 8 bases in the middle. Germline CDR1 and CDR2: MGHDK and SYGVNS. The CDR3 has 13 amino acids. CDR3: CASSEFGKTEAFF. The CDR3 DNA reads TGTGCCAGCAGTGAATTTGGTAAAACTGAAGCTTTCTTT.

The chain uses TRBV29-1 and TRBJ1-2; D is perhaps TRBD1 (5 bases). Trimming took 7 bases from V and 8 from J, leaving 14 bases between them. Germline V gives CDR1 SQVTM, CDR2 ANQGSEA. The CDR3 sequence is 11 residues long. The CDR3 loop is CSDLVGEGYTF. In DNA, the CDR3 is TGCAGCGACCTGGTAGGGGAAGGCTACACCTTC.

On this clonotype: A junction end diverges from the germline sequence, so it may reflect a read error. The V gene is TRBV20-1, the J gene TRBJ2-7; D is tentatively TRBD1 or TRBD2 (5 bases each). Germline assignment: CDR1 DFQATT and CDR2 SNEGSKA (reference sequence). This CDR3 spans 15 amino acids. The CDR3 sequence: CSTRGDRLPTYEQYF. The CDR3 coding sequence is TGCAGTACTAGAGGGGACCGACTACCTACCTACGAGCAGTACTTC.

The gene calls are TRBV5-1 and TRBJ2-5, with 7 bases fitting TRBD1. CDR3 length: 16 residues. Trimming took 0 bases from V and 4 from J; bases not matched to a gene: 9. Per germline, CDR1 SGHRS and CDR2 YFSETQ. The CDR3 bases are TGCGCCAGCAGCTTGGATCGTAAAGGGGGCGGAGAGACCCAGTACTTC. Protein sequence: CASSLDRKGGGETQYF.

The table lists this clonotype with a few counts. This chain's CDR3 is CATSDSLVESLYF. As DNA, the CDR3 is TGTGCCACCAGTGATTCCCTGGTGGAGTCTTTGTACTTC. The V gene is TRBV24-1, the J gene TRBJ2-5; D is unclear. CDR1 and CDR2 from the germline V gene are KGHDR and SFDVKD. V lost 2 bases, J lost 13 bases, and 16 bases lay in between. The CDR3 sequence is 13 residues long.

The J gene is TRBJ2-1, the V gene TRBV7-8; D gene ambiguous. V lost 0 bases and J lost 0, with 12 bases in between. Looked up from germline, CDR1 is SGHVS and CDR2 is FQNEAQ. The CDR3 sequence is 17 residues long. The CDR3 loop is CASSLAGRRSSYNEQFF. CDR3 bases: TGTGCCAGCAGCTTAGCAGGGCGGCGGAGCTCCTACAATGAGCAGTTCTTC.

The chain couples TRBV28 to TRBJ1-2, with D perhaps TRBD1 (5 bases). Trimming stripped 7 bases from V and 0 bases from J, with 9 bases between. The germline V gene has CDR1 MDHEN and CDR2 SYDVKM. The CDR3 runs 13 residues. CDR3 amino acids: CASKTGPNYGYTF. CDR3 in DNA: TGTGCCAGCAAAACAGGCCCTAACTATGGCTACACCTTC.

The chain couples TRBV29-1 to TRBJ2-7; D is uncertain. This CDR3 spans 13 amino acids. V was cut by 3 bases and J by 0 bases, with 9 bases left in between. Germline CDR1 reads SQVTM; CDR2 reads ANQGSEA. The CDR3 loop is CSVEAPVSYEQYF. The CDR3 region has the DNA TGCAGCGTTGAGGCCCCCGTCTCCTACGAGCAGTACTTC.

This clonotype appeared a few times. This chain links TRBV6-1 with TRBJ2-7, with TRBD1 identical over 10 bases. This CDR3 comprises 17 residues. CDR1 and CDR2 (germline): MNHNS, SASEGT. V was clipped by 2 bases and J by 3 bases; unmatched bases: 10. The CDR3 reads CASSERGTGVGIYEQYF. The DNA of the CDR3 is TGTGCCAGCAGTGAAAGGGGGACAGGGGTAGGGATCTACGAGCAGTACTTC.

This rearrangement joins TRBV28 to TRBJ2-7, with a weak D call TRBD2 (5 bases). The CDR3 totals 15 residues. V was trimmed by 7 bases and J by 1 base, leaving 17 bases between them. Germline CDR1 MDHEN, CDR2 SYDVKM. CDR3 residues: CASTFKPGFSYEQYF. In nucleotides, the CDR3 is TGTGCCAGCACTTTCAAACCGGGATTTTCCTACGAGCAGTACTTC.

CDR3 loop: CASSSPGDILRGSFHNEQFF. Written as DNA, the CDR3 is TGTGCCAGCAGCTCCCCGGGGGACATCCTTAGGGGGAGCTTCCACAATGAGCAGTTCTTC. The V and J genes are TRBV11-3 and TRBJ2-1, with D perhaps assigned TRBD1 or TRBD2 (6 bases each). The V end was cut by 4 bases, the J end by 5 bases, with 30 bases between. Germline assignment: CDR1 SGHNT and CDR2 YENEEA. The CDR3 length is 20 residues.

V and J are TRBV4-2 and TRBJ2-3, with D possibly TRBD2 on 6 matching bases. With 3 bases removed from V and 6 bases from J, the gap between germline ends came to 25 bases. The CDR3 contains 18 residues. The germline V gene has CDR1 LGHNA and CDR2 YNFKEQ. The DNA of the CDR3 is TGTGCCAGCAGCCAGATGCCCGGGAGCGTGGGGTCGACGGATACGCAGTATTTT. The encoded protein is CASSQMPGSVGSTDTQYF.

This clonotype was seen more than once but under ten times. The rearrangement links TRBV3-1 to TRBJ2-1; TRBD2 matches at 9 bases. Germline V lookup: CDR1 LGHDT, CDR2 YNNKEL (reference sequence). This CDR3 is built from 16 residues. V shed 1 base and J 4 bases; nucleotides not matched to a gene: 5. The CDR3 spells CASSQVSSGIYNEQFF. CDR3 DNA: TGTGCCAGCAGCCAAGTTTCTAGCGGGATATACAATGAGCAGTTCTTC.

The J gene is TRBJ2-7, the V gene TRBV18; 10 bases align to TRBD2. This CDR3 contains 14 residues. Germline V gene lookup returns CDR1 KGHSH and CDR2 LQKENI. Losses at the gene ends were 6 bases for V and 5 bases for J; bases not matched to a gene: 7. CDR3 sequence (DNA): TGTGCCAGCTCTCGAGCGGGAGGGCTCGACGAGCAGTACTTC. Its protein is CASSRAGGLDEQYF. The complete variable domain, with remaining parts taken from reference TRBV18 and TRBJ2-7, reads NAGVMQNPRHLVRRRGQEARLRCSPMKGHSHVYWYRQLPEEGLKFMVYLQKENIIDESGMPKERFSAEFPKEGPSILRIQQVVRGDSAAYFCASSRAGGLDEQYFGPGTRLTVT.

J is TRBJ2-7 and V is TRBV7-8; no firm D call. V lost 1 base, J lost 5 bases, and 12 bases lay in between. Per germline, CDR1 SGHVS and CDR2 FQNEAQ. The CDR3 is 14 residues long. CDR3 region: CASSLGGGFNEQYF. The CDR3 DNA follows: TGTGCCAGCAGCTTAGGGGGTGGGTTCAACGAGCAGTACTTC.

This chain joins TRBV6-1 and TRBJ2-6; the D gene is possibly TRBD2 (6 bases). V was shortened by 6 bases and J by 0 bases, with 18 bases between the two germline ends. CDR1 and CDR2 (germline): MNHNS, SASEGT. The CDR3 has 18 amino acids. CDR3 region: CASRGPWEDYSGANVLTF. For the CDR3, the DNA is TGTGCCAGCAGAGGCCCTTGGGAGGATTACTCTGGGGCCAACGTCCTGACTTTC.

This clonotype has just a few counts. The CDR3: CASSPRTGGSNQPQHF. CDR3 in DNA: TGTGCCAGCAGTCCTAGGACAGGGGGCAGCAATCAGCCCCAGCATTTT. The V call is TRBV27, the J call TRBJ1-5; the match to TRBD1 covers 11 bases. The junction had 4 bases not matched to a gene; V was cut back by 5 bases and J by 1 base. The CDR3 sequence is 16 residues long. Germline V gene data show CDR1 as MNHEY and CDR2 as SMNVEV (reference sequence).